This T cell receptor (beta chain) is from a study of T cells in Graves' hyperthyroidism and ophthalmopathy. Whole-study context: Before treatment of any kind, peripheral blood was taken at initial diagnosis. Study-wide results and caveats: In the blood, most expanded thyroid clonotypes above 0.001 appeared as well.

Patients having uncontrolled infection, another autoimmune disease, pregnancy or lactation were not included. Clinical symptoms, serum thyroxine, TRAb, thyroid ultrasound and orbital computed tomography established diagnosis. This clonotype came up a few times. Its antigen remains unidentified. V lost 5 bases, J lost 2 bases, and 14 bases lay in between. Germline V CDR1 and CDR2: SQVTM, ANQGSEA. This CDR3 spans 14 amino acids. Amplification of TCR beta CDR3 regions was performed using RNA transcripts as template. The primer set for the first-round RT-PCR of the TCR CDR3 was HTBI. TCRdb recomputed calls from the multiplex PCR reads with MiXCR, one row per CDR3 protein. Among some 720,000 distinct CDR3 sequences listed, 15% to 20% were seen once.

Sequencing input: blood. This sequence was found in a man aged 18-30 years with Graves' hyperthyroidism. The chain couples TRBV29-1 to TRBJ2-3; D is possibly TRBD1 (5 bases). In DNA form, the CDR3 reads TGCAGCGTTCAGACGAGACAGATCACAGATACGCAGTATTTT. Protein: CSVQTRQITDTQYF.